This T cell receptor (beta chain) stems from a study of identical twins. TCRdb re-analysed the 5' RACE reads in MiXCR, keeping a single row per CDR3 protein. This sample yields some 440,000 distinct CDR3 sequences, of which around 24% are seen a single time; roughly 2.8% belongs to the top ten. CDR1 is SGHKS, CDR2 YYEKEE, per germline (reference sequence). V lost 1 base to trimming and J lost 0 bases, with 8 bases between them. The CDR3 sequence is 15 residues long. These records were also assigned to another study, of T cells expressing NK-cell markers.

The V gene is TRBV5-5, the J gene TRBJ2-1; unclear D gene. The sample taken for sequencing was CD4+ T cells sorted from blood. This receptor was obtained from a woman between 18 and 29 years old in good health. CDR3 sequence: CASSLWGSSYNEQFF. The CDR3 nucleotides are TGTGCCAGCAGCTTGTGGGGAAGCTCCTACAATGAGCAGTTCTTC.